This paragraph reports one TCR beta chain. Its specificity is unknown. Libraries of TCR beta came from iRepertoire HTBI primers plus Arm-PCR of CDR3 regions. TCRdb fed the multiplex PCR reads into MiXCR, producing one record per CDR3 protein. The sample carries 350,000 to 500,000 distinct CDR3 sequences, under 25% recorded once. The time point: persistent/refractory GD, antithyroid drugs over 5 years with positive TRAb. PBMC-derived RNA was used for the TCR library. This CDR3 comprises 17 residues. CDR1 and CDR2 (germline): LNHNV, YYDKDF (reference sequence). The ends were cut back, 2 bases at V and 5 bases at J, with 22 bases in the middle. The data are from a study of regulatory T cells in long-lasting Graves disease. General study results and limits: Graves' patients with persistent disease showed TCR diversity lower than patients newly diagnosed. TRBV28, TRBJ1-2 and TRBJ2-5 were favored in persistent disease.

Sequenced here: peripheral blood mononuclear cells (PBMCs), sampled when the disease was refractory, from a patient treated with antithyroid drugs. The chain carries TRBV15 and TRBJ2-7; perhaps TRBD1 as D (6 bases). The source of this sequence is a female donor with Graves disease. The CDR3 region is CATSRSHGTPGNNEQYF. Here the CDR3 DNA reads TGTGCCACCAGCAGAAGTCACGGGACACCCGGAAACAACGAGCAGTACTTC.